The present T cell receptor (beta chain) was sequenced within a study of blood T cell repertoires in COVID-19. For the study at large: From T cells, B-cell-depleted T cells, or PBMCs came the material, which was cDNA or gDNA.

Germline V CDR1 and CDR2: KGHSH, LQKENI. This CDR3 region has 16 residues. V was clipped by 5 bases and J by 1 base; unmatched bases: 7. Sequencing was performed with immunoSEQ multiplex PCR; in TCRdb, only in-frame clones are kept and a portion is missing. Of about 120,000 clones in the sample, 79% were seen once. The TCR was taken from a woman older than 75 with acute or convalescent COVID-19. Sequences were obtained from peripheral blood. The V gene is TRBV18, the J gene TRBJ2-7; 11 bases map to TRBD2. CDR3 bases: TGTGCCAGCTCATCGGCGACTAGCGGGGCTTCCTACGAGCAGTACTTC. The encoded protein is CASSSATSGASYEQYF. The full variable domain, its missing parts supplied by reference TRBV18 and TRBJ2-7, is NAGVMQNPRHLVRRRGQEARLRCSPMKGHSHVYWYRQLPEEGLKFMVYLQKENIIDESGMPKERFSAEFPKEGPSILRIQQVVRGDSAAYFCASSSATSGASYEQYFGPGTRLTVT.